This TCR beta chain is from a study of blood T cell repertoires in COVID-19. Study at large: Acute and convalescent COVID-19 specimens originated in the United States, Italy and Spain.

V lost 1 base and J lost 1; bases outside the gene matches: 4. The V gene's germline CDR1 is SEHNR and CDR2 FQNEAQ (reference sequence). The length of the CDR3 is 16 residues. Authors' methods: By means of reference gene primer amplification, nucleated cell counts were estimated. Here immunoSEQ multiplex PCR was the method, and the copy in TCRdb shows in-frame clones only, minus some. Clone size and the V and J calls come from that table; the DNA yielded D and trimming. The data show fewer than 450,000 clones, around nine tenths seen once. The Seattle patients, enrolled during active infection, were followed longitudinally.

The chain joins TRBV7-9 to TRBJ1-3; 7 nucleotides line up with TRBD1. The clonotype was recovered from a woman aged 70-85 years with COVID-19, enrolled during active disease. Sequenced input: peripheral blood. The CDR3 here is CASSLDRGRSGNTIYF. The CDR3 nucleotides read TGTGCCAGCAGCTTAGACAGGGGAAGGTCTGGAAACACCATATATTTT.